These 8 T cell receptor beta chains were sequenced from one sample in a study of shared clonotypes between healthy human individuals (TCRdb year 2020). The library relied on the immunoSEQ multiplex PCR assay. This immuneACCESS table, as held by TCRdb, lists in-frame sequences with V and J called but not all clones. Of the missing ones, under half trace to an unresolved V gene in checked studies; the others have no known cause. This sample lists approximately 530,000 clones; roughly 95% were detected once. About 0.068% of the sample belongs to the ten largest clones. The sequenced material came from naive CD4+ T cells sorted from blood. The cell subset or site label, as the study defines it: CD45RA+ positively selected. All receptors come from a woman aged 30 to 39 in good health.

This clone has just one count. The V gene is TRBV6-6, the J gene TRBJ2-3; 9 positions agree with TRBD1. V was pared by 8 bases and J by 4 bases, with 7 bases of the junction left unmatched. The V gene's germline CDR1 is MNHNY and CDR2 SVGAGI (reference sequence). The CDR3 covers 14 residues. CDR3 sequence reads: CASGWTGEADTQYF. The CDR3 DNA follows: TGTGCCAGCGGGTGGACAGGGGAGGCAGATACGCAGTATTTT.

The rearrangement links TRBV4-1 to TRBJ2-1, with 9 bases that match TRBD2. The CDR3 has 17 amino acids. The J segment lost 3 bases and the V segment lost 1 base, leaving 7 bases of the junction unmatched. In germline, CDR1 is MGHRA, CDR2 YSYEKL. As DNA, the CDR3 is TGCGCCAGCAGCCAAGGGCTAGCGGGAAAGGGCTACAATGAGCAGTTCTTC. The encoded protein is CASSQGLAGKGYNEQFF.

The rearrangement uses TRBV19 and TRBJ2-5; 8 bases match TRBD2. V was clipped by 0 bases and J by 3 bases; unmatched bases: 6. Per the germline V gene, CDR1 is LNHDA and CDR2 is SQIVND (reference sequence). This CDR3 region has 16 residues. CDR3 in DNA: TGTGCCAGTAGTATAGAGGGCGGGGGGCCCGAAGAGACCCAGTACTTC. This encodes CASSIEGGGPEETQYF.

V gene TRBV11-2 combines with J gene TRBJ1-4, with a weak D call TRBD1 (6 bases). The CDR3 runs to 13 residues. Germline CDR1 reads SGHAT; CDR2 reads FQNNGV. Between the trimmed V and J ends, which lost 8 bases and 7 bases, there was a span of 14 bases. The CDR3 spells CASSPDRREKLFF. In DNA, the CDR3 is TGTGCCAGCTCGCCGGACAGACGTGAAAAACTGTTTTTT. Full variable domain (remainder filled in from reference TRBV11-2 and TRBJ1-4): EAGVAQSPRYKIIEKRQSVAFWCNPISGHATLYWYQQILGQGPKLLIQFQNNGVVDDSQLPKDRFSAERLKGVDSTLKIQPAKLEDSAVYLCASSPDRREKLFFGSGTQLSVL.

V is TRBV6-6 and J is TRBJ1-1; TRBD1 might be the D (5 bases). The V gene's germline CDR1 is MNHNY and CDR2 SVGAGI (reference sequence). Trimming cost V 6 bases and J 2 bases, with 13 bases left between them. There are 14 residues in the CDR3. CDR3 in DNA: TGTGCCAGCAGACCCAACAGGTTAAACACTGAAGCTTTCTTT. Translating it yields CASRPNRLNTEAFF.

The V gene is TRBV27, the J gene TRBJ1-1; D not resolved. CDR1 and CDR2 (germline): MNHEY, SMNVEV (reference sequence). The CDR3 totals 14 residues. V was shortened by 6 bases and J by 5 bases, with 16 bases between the two germline ends. The CDR3 region has the DNA TGTGCCAGCAGCTCCCTCCCTCGGCATACTGAAGCTTTCTTT. It codes for CASSSLPRHTEAFF.

The J gene is TRBJ2-7, the V gene TRBV15; a possible D gene is TRBD2 (7 bases). The CDR3 runs to 13 residues. The germline V gene has CDR1 LNHNV and CDR2 YYDKDF (reference sequence). V gave up 0 bases and J gave up 9 bases, with 12 bases separating them. This CDR3 reads CATSRDWGGGQYF. The CDR3 bases are TGTGCCACCAGCAGAGATTGGGGGGGCGGGCAGTACTTC. Supplemented by reference TRBV15 and TRBJ2-7, the full variable domain reads DAMVIQNPRYQVTQFGKPVTLSCSQTLNHNVMYWYQQKSSQAPKLLFHYYDKDFNNEADTPDNFQSRRPNTSFCFLDIRSPGLGDTAMYLCATSRDWGGGQYFGPGTRLTVT.

V usage is TRBV28 and J usage is TRBJ2-5, with TRBD2 identical over 11 bases. Germline V gene data show CDR1 as MDHEN and CDR2 as SYDVKM. The CDR3 has 16 amino acids. V gave up 3 bases and J gave up 3 bases; unmatched junction bases: 6. The CDR3 sequence: CASSFWKLAGEETQYF. The DNA for the CDR3 is TGTGCCAGCAGTTTCTGGAAACTAGCGGGAGAAGAGACCCAGTACTTC.